What follows are 18 T cell receptor beta chains derived from one specimen sequenced in a study of blood T cell repertoires in COVID-19. Profiled with immunoSEQ multiplex PCR; TCRdb holds only in-frame clones, not every one. The data contain around 290,000 clones, 70% to 90% of them singletons. The sequenced sample was peripheral blood. The source of these receptors is a woman aged 50 to 60 who had recovered from COVID-19.

This chain connects TRBV5-1 to TRBJ2-2; D unclear. This CDR3 contains 15 residues. CDR1 and CDR2 (germline): SGHRS, YFSETQ. The V gene lost 0 bases and the J gene lost 2 bases, with 8 bases spanning the gap. The CDR3 sequence is CASSLGVGNTGELFF. As DNA, the CDR3 is TGCGCCAGCAGCTTGGGTGTCGGTAACACCGGGGAGCTGTTTTTT.

This rearrangement joins TRBV3-1 (or the pseudogene TRBV3-2) to TRBJ2-5, with D possibly matching TRBD1 (6 bases). The CDR3 is 18 residues long. V lost 0 bases, J lost 7 bases, and 24 bases lay in between. Germline V gene lookup returns CDR1 LGHDT and CDR2 YNNKEL (reference sequence). CDR3 sequence reads: CASSQDFGERQGMVTQYF. The CDR3 nucleotides are TGTGCCAGCAGCCAAGATTTTGGTGAGCGTCAGGGGATGGTGACCCAGTACTTC.

Concerning this clone itself: The sample holds other DNA sequences that translate to the same CDR3. The chain joins TRBV9 to TRBJ2-2; D is unresolved. In germline, CDR1 is SGDLS, CDR2 YYNGEE. Between the trimmed V and J ends, which lost 3 bases and 2 bases, there was a span of 5 bases. The CDR3 contains 13 residues. CDR3: CASSAQNTGELFF. The CDR3 DNA sequence: TGTGCCAGCAGCGCCCAAAACACCGGGGAGCTGTTTTTT. The variable domain in full, completed from reference TRBV9 and TRBJ2-2, reads DSGVTQTPKHLITATGQRVTLRCSPRSGDLSVYWYQQSLDQGLQFLIQYYNGEERAKGNILERFSAQQFPDLHSELNLSSLELGDSALYFCASSAQNTGELFFGEGSRLTVL.

This chain uses TRBV5-8 with TRBJ2-3; perhaps TRBD1 as D (6 bases). Germline lookup yields CDR1 SGHTS and CDR2 YDEGEE. Trimming cost V 4 bases and J 1 base, with 16 bases left between them. The CDR3 is 16 residues long. CDR3 DNA sequence: TGTGCCAGCAGCACCCTTTGGGGGCTTGGCACAGATACGCAGTATTTT. Protein sequence: CASSTLWGLGTDTQYF.

The genes are TRBV4-3 and TRBJ2-2; D is ambiguous. V dropped 0 bases and J dropped 6 bases, with 11 bases sitting between them. The CDR3 is 15 residues long. Germline V gene sequence: CDR1 LGHNA, CDR2 YSLEER. The CDR3 nucleotides are TGCGCCAGCAGCCAAGAACCGGGTTTAGCCGGGGAGCTGTTTTTT. Its protein is CASSQEPGLAGELFF.

In regard to this clone: The sample holds other DNA sequences that translate to the same CDR3. This chain links TRBV9 with TRBJ2-3; D gene unclear. The CDR3 contains 12 residues. Germline V gene data show CDR1 as SGDLS and CDR2 as YYNGEE. Between the trimmed V and J ends, which lost 4 bases and 0 bases, there was a span of 3 bases. In nucleotides, the CDR3 is TGTGCCAGCAGCCCTAGCACAGATACGCAGTATTTT. It specifies CASSPSTDTQYF.

The CDR3 DNA reads as TGTGCCAGCAGTTTTTTCAGCGGGAGGGATACGCAGTATTTT. As protein: CASSFFSGRDTQYF. This chain links TRBV28 with TRBJ2-3; 9 positions agree with TRBD2. Germline CDR1 MDHEN, CDR2 SYDVKM. CDR3 length: 14 amino acids. The trim removed 3 bases at V and 6 bases at J, leaving 4 bases unmatched.

CDR3 sequence: CASRTSRDRGGYTF. In DNA, the CDR3 is TGTGCCAGCAGGACCTCCCGGGACAGGGGAGGCTACACCTTC. V gene TRBV6-5 combines with J gene TRBJ1-2; 10 bases fit TRBD1. The germline CDR1 and CDR2 sequences are MNHEY and SVGAGI. The CDR3 length is 14 residues. The ends lost 6 bases at V and 8 bases at J; junction bases unmatched: 9.

The V call is TRBV28, the J call TRBJ2-1; TRBD2 matches 10 bases. CDR3 length: 16 amino acids. CDR1 is MDHEN and CDR2 is SYDVKM in the germline V gene. V dropped 2 bases and J dropped 6; count of bases not matched to a gene: 7. The CDR3 sequence is CASSLRTSGLRNEQFF. DNA of the CDR3: TGTGCCAGCAGTTTAAGGACTAGCGGCCTCCGCAATGAGCAGTTCTTC.

J is TRBJ1-1 and V is TRBV2; no firm D call. Germline CDR1 and CDR2: SNHLY and FYNNEI. Trimming took off 3 bases at V and 2 bases at J, with 16 bases between the two ends. This CDR3 is 16 amino acids long. The CDR3: CASSDLSWATNTEAFF. The CDR3 DNA is TGTGCCAGCAGTGATCTTTCGTGGGCTACCAACACTGAAGCTTTCTTT. Variable domain in full (rest from reference TRBV2 and TRBJ1-1): EPEVTQTPSHQVTQMGQEVILRCVPISNHLYFYWYRQILGQKVEFLVSFYNNEISEKSEIFDDQFSVERPDGSNFTLKIRSTKLEDSAMYFCASSDLSWATNTEAFFGQGTRLTVV.

This rearrangement joins TRBV7-2 to TRBJ2-7; 7 nucleotides match TRBD1. This CDR3 region has 17 residues. Per the germline V gene, CDR1 is SGHTA and CDR2 is FQGNSA. After removal of 0 bases from V and 1 base from J, the junction contained 9 bases not matched to a gene. CDR3: CASSLARYRGASYEQYF. The CDR3 nucleotides read TGTGCCAGCAGCTTAGCGCGTTACAGGGGAGCATCCTACGAGCAGTACTTC. Filled out from reference TRBV7-2 and TRBJ2-7, the complete variable domain reads GAGVSQSPSNKVTEKGKDVELRCDPISGHTALYWYRQSLGQGLEFLIYFQGNSAPDKSGLPSDRFSAERTGGSVSTLTIQRTQQEDSAVYLCASSLARYRGASYEQYFGPGTRLTVT.

This clone appeared once. V gene TRBV18 combines with J gene TRBJ1-2; TRBD1 matches at 8 bases. The CDR3 consists of 15 residues. The germline V gene encodes CDR1 KGHSH and CDR2 LQKENI. After removal of 6 bases from V and 5 bases from J, the junction contained 11 bases not matched to a gene. CDR3 nucleotide sequence: TGTGCCAGCTCCCAAGAGGACGGGACAGGATATGGCTACACCTTC. Protein: CASSQEDGTGYGYTF.

The chain carries TRBV7-3 and TRBJ2-1, with D possibly TRBD2 on 5 matching bases. The germline CDR1 and CDR2 sequences are SGHTA and FQGTGA. This CDR3 has 16 residues. Trimming pared 2 bases from V and 0 bases from J, leaving 11 bases between. CDR3 amino acids: CASSLLGTSSYNEQFF. CDR3 nucleotide sequence: TGTGCCAGCAGCTTACTAGGAACTAGCTCCTACAATGAGCAGTTCTTC. Variable domain in full (rest from reference TRBV7-3 and TRBJ2-1): GAGVSQTPSNKVTEKGKYVELRCDPISGHTALYWYRQSLGQGPEFLIYFQGTGAADDSGLPNDRFFAVRPEGSVSTLKIQRTERGDSAVYLCASSLLGTSSYNEQFFGPGTRLTVL.

The V gene is TRBV28, the J gene TRBJ1-5; 8 bases line up with TRBD1. Germline CDR1 MDHEN, CDR2 SYDVKM. The CDR3 extends over 17 amino acids. Trimming removed 4 bases from V and 6 bases from J; junction bases left unmatched: 14. CDR3 coding DNA: TGTGCCAGCAGTTCCGGTCGGGTGGCAGGGGGCGGTCAGCCCCAGCATTTT. This sequence encodes CASSSGRVAGGGQPQHF.

This clone was recorded a few times. The chain has TRBV9 and TRBJ2-7; 8 bases fit TRBD2. The CDR3 totals 15 residues. Germline lookup yields CDR1 SGDLS and CDR2 YYNGEE. Trimming cost V 0 bases and J 0 bases; bases outside gene matches: 2. This CDR3 is CASSVGAGASYEQYF. The CDR3 nucleotides read TGTGCCAGCAGCGTAGGAGCGGGGGCCTCCTACGAGCAGTACTTC.

V is TRBV7-2 and J is TRBJ2-1; 7 nucleotides align to TRBD1. The germline V gene encodes CDR1 SGHTA and CDR2 FQGNSA. Trimming took 6 bases from V and 4 from J; bases not matched to a gene: 9. The CDR3 loop spans 15 amino acids. The CDR3 here is CASSSPGQRYNEQFF. The CDR3 region has the DNA TGTGCCAGCAGTTCCCCGGGACAGCGATACAATGAGCAGTTCTTC.

In this sample, this clone turned up once. The chain carries TRBV19 and TRBJ1-3; 11 nucleotides agree with TRBD1. This CDR3 has 14 residues. In germline, CDR1 is LNHDA, CDR2 SQIVND (reference sequence). After removal of 7 bases from V and 8 bases from J, the junction contained 7 bases not matched to a gene. CDR3 nucleotide sequence: TGTGCCAGTACTCGGACAGGGGGCGGATACACCATATATTTT. It encodes CASTRTGGGYTIYF.

The gene calls are TRBV3-1 (or the pseudogene TRBV3-2) and TRBJ2-3, with D perhaps matching TRBD2 (6 bases). CDR3 size: 14 residues. In germline, CDR1 is LGHDT, CDR2 YNNKEL (reference sequence). V shed 1 base and J shed 3 bases, with 8 bases lying between them. The CDR3 loop is CASSQGTITDTQYF. The DNA of the CDR3 is TGTGCCAGCAGCCAAGGGACTATAACAGATACGCAGTATTTT.